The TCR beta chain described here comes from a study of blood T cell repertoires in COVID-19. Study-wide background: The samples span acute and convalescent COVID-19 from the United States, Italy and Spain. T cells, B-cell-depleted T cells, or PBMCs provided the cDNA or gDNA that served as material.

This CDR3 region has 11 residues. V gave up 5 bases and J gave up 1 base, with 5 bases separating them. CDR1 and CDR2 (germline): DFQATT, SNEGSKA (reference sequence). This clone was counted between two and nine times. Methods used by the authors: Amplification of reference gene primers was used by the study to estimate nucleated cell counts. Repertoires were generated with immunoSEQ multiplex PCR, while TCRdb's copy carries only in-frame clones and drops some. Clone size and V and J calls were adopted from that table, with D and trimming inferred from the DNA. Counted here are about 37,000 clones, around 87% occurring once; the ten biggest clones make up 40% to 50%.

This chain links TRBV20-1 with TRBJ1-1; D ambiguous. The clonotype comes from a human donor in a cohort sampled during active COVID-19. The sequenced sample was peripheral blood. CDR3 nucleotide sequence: TGCAGTGCTTACAAGAACACTGAAGCTTTCTTT. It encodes CSAYKNTEAFF.